This TCR beta chain appears in the sequencing data of a study of Graves' ophthalmopathy and Graves' hyperthyroidism. The study's findings and limits: A model built from 13 signatures distinguished ophthalmopathy from stable hyperthyroidism with roughly 85% sensitivity and 81.08% specificity.

Trimming at V came to 7 bases and at J to 2 bases, leaving 7 bases not matched to a gene. The CDR3 contains 14 residues. Germline loops: CDR1 KGHDR, CDR2 SFDVKD. In regard to this clonotype: Its antigen is unknown.

Aged 18 to 65, hyperthyroidism patients had been newly diagnosed, with under 2 months' duration. From RNA, the CDR3 regions of TCR beta chains were amplified and sequenced. Second-round multiplex PCR came after a first-round RT-PCR that employed HTBI primers. TCRdb processed the multiplex PCR reads anew with MiXCR; each CDR3 protein has one entry. The sample carries about 550,000 distinct CDR3 sequences, approximately 35% recorded once. The source of this sequence is an adult man with Graves' hyperthyroidism. Specimen: peripheral blood or thyroid tissue (not recorded which). V is TRBV24-1 and J is TRBJ2-7; 7 bases agree with TRBD1. The CDR3 loop is CATSQEDRAYEQYF. The CDR3 nucleotides read TGTGCCACCAGCCAAGAAGACAGGGCCTACGAGCAGTACTTC.